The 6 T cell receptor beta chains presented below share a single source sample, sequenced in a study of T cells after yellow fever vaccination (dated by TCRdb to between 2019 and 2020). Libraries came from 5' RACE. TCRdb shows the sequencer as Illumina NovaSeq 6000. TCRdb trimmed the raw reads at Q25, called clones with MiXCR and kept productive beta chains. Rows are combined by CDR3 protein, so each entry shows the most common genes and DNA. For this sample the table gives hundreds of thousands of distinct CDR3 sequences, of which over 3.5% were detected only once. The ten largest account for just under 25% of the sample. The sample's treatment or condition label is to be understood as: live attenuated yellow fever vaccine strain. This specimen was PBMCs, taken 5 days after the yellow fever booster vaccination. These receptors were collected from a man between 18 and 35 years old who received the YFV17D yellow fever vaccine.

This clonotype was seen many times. CDR3 nucleotide sequence: TGCAGCGTTGTATGGCCACTGGTGGAGACCCAGTACTTC. Translated, it gives CSVVWPLVETQYF. This chain joins TRBV29-1 and TRBJ2-5; D gene ambiguous. Germline loops: CDR1 SQVTM, CDR2 ANQGSEA. The V end lost 4 bases, the J end lost 5 bases, and 14 bases lay between the germline ends. The CDR3 contains 13 residues. The full variable domain, its missing parts supplied by reference TRBV29-1 and TRBJ2-5, is SAVISQKPSRDICQRGTSLTIQCQVDSQVTMMFWYRQQPGQSLTLIATANQGSEATYESGFVIDKFPISRPNLTFSTLTVSNMSPEDSSIYLCSVVWPLVETQYFGPGTRLLVL.

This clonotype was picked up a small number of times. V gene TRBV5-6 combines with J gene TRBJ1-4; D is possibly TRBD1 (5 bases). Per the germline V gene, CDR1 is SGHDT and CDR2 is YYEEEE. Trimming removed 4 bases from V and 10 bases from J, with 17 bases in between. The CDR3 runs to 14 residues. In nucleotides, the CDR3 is TGTGCCAGCAGCGTCCGGGACGGCCAAGGAAAACTGTTTTTT. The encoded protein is CASSVRDGQGKLFF.

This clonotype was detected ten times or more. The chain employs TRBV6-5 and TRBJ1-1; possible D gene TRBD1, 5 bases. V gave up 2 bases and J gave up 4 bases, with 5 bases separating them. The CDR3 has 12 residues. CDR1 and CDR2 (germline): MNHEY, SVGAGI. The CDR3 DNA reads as TGTGCCAGCAGTTACGGGGGCACTGAAGCTTTCTTT. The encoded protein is CASSYGGTEAFF.

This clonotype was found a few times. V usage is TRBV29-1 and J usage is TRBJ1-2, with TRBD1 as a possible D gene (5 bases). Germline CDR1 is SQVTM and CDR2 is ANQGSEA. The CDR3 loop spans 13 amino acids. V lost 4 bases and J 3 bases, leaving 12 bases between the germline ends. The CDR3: CSVARARYYGYTF. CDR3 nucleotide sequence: TGCAGCGTTGCCAGGGCGAGGTACTATGGCTACACCTTC.

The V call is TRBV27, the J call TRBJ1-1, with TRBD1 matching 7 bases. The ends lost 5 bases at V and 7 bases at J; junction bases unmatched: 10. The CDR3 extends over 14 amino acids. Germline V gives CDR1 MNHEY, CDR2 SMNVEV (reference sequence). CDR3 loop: CASSPLTGEDEAFF. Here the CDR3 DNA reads TGTGCCAGCAGTCCCCTAACAGGGGAGGATGAAGCTTTCTTT.

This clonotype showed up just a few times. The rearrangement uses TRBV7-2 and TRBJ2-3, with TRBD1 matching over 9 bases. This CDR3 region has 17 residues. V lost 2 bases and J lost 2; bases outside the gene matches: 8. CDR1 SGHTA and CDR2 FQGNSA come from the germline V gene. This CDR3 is CASSLPGQGFYTDTQYF. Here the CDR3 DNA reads TGTGCCAGCAGCTTACCGGGACAGGGTTTTTACACAGATACGCAGTATTTT.